At least ten counts were recorded for the clone carrying this T cell receptor (beta chain). What was amplified from RNA transcripts were TCR beta CDR3 regions. TCR CDR3 regions were first amplified by RT-PCR with HTBI primers. TCRdb re-derived calls from the multiplex PCR reads in MiXCR, one entry per CDR3 protein. The sample yields about 360,000 distinct CDR3 sequences, about 13% seen once. Germline CDR1 and CDR2: LGHDT and YNNKEL (reference sequence). The CDR3 has 14 residues. V lost 2 bases and J lost 6; bases outside the gene matches: 3. This entry is derived from a study of T cells in Graves' hyperthyroidism and ophthalmopathy.

The sequence was obtained from a young woman with Graves' hyperthyroidism. The gene calls are TRBV3-1 and TRBJ2-3, with 9 nucleotides matching TRBD2. Material for sequencing was blood. In DNA, the CDR3 is TGTGCCAGCAGCCAAAGACTAGCGGAGGATACGCAGTATTTT. Translated, it gives CASSQRLAEDTQYF.